The 19 T cell receptor beta chains in this list originate from one sample, sequenced in a study of OX40 agonist ivuxolimab in advanced cancers. TCRdb keeps only in-frame clones here, not all; method: immunoSEQ multiplex PCR. The sample has some 41,000 clones, roughly 90% seen once. Here the sequenced sample was CD4+ or CD8+ T cells sorted from blood, taken in a trial of the OX40 agonist ivuxolimab. The receptors shown here come from an adult with an advanced solid tumor such as melanoma, head and neck, liver or kidney cancer.

The genes are TRBV7-2 and TRBJ2-7; D possibly matches TRBD1 or TRBD2 (5 bases each). Trimming removed 0 bases at V and 2 bases at J, with 14 bases between. The germline V gene encodes CDR1 SGHTA and CDR2 FQGNSA. The CDR3 covers 16 residues. This CDR3 reads CASSLARPGQAYEQYF. The CDR3 nucleotides are TGTGCCAGCAGCTTAGCGCGGCCGGGGCAGGCCTACGAGCAGTACTTC.

This clone appeared once. The gene calls are TRBV5-1 and TRBJ2-5; a possible D gene is TRBD2 (5 bases). The J call may be mistaken, given a closer DNA end match to TRBJ2-7. This CDR3 contains 14 residues. Looked up from germline, CDR1 is SGHRS and CDR2 is YFSETQ. CDR3 residues: CASSLRPTRDEQYF. The CDR3 DNA reads TGCGCCAGCAGCTTGAGACCCACGAGGGACGAGCAGTACTTC.

J is TRBJ2-3 and V is TRBV11-3, with a possible D match to TRBD1 (5 bases). From germline, CDR1 is SGHNT and CDR2 YENEEA. The CDR3 consists of 14 residues. Trimming shortened V by 3 bases and J by 2 bases, and 9 bases separated the two germline ends. The CDR3 DNA is TGTGCCAGCAGCTTGGGGCAGATCACAGATACGCAGTATTTT. Its protein is CASSLGQITDTQYF.

This sequence joins TRBV5-1 and TRBJ2-1; D not certain. The CDR3 sequence is 14 residues long. Trimming took off 3 bases at V and 9 bases at J, with 16 bases between the two ends. Germline CDR1 SGHRS, CDR2 YFSETQ. CDR3 coding DNA: TGCGCCAGCAGCTATCCTGGGAAAGCTGGTGAGCAGTTCTTC. This codes for CASSYPGKAGEQFF.

The gene calls are TRBV9 and TRBJ2-1, with TRBD1 identical over 7 bases. In germline, CDR1 is SGDLS, CDR2 YYNGEE. V was clipped by 4 bases and J by 1 base; unmatched bases: 11. This CDR3 is built from 17 residues. The CDR3 sequence is CASSQRKGAVSYNEQFF. In nucleotides, the CDR3 is TGTGCCAGCAGCCAAAGGAAGGGGGCAGTTTCCTACAATGAGCAGTTCTTC.

The rearrangement joins TRBV5-1 to TRBJ2-3; D gene unclear. CDR3 length equals 14 residues. Trimming removed 0 bases from V and 5 bases from J, with 10 bases in between. Germline-derived CDR1 and CDR2 are SGHRS and YFSETQ. The CDR3 DNA is TGCGCCAGCAGCTTGGGAGTGGTGCAAGATACGCAGTATTTT. Its protein product is CASSLGVVQDTQYF. Full variable domain (missing parts from reference TRBV5-1 and TRBJ2-3): KAGVTQTPRYLIKTRGQQVTLSCSPISGHRSVSWYQQTPGQGLQFLFEYFSETQRNKGNFPGRFSGRQFSNSRSEMNVSTLELGDSALYLCASSLGVVQDTQYFGPGTRLTVL.

This chain uses TRBV9 with TRBJ1-6; 8 nucleotides line up with TRBD1. Germline-derived CDR1 and CDR2 are SGDLS and YYNGEE. V dropped 0 bases and J dropped 10; count of bases not matched to a gene: 9. There are 16 residues in the CDR3. CDR3 sequence: CASSVAPTGDYSPLHF. As DNA, the CDR3 is TGTGCCAGCAGCGTAGCCCCGACAGGGGATTACTCACCCCTCCACTTT.

Comments on this clone: One end of the junction varies from germline; a read error may be responsible. The chain joins TRBV5-4 to TRBJ1-2; no firm D call. CDR1 and CDR2 from the germline V gene are SGHNT and YYREEE (reference sequence). The CDR3 has 15 amino acids. The CDR3 loop reads CASRLDSYLNYGYTF. CDR3 bases: TGTGCCAGCAGGTTGGACTCTTATTTGAACTATGGCTACACCTTC. Based on the CDR3 plus reference TRBV5-4 and TRBJ1-2, the full variable domain is ETGVTQSPTHLIKTRGQQVTLRCSSQSGHNTVSWYQQALGQGPQFIFQYYREEENGRGNFPPRFSGLQFPNYSSELNVNALELDDSALYLCASRLDSYLNYGYTFGSGTRLTVV.

The gene calls are TRBV5-5 and TRBJ2-2; D is unclear. The V gene lost 2 bases and the J gene lost 4 bases, with 9 bases spanning the gap. The CDR3 runs 14 residues. Germline CDR1 reads SGHKS; CDR2 reads YYEKEE (reference sequence). CDR3 amino acids: CASSFPWGTGELFF. For the CDR3, the DNA is TGTGCCAGCAGCTTCCCGTGGGGCACCGGGGAGCTGTTTTTT. The whole variable domain, remainder taken from reference TRBV5-5 and TRBJ2-2, is DAGVTQSPTHLIKTRGQQVTLRCSPISGHKSVSWYQQVLGQGPQFIFQYYEKEERGRGNFPDRFSARQFPNYSSELNVNALLLGDSALYLCASSFPWGTGELFFGEGSRLTVL.

The chain carries TRBV5-1 and TRBJ2-2; 10 nucleotides match TRBD1. The CDR3 extends over 16 amino acids. The V gene's germline CDR1 is SGHRS and CDR2 YFSETQ. Germline trimming cut 6 bases from V and 4 bases from J; bases unmatched to any gene: 9. In DNA, the CDR3 is TGCGCCAGCACACCAATGGGACAGGGGCCCACCGGGGAGCTGTTTTTT. Protein product: CASTPMGQGPTGELFF.

This chain uses TRBV5-1 with TRBJ2-6, with D uncertain. V was trimmed by 2 bases and J by 0 bases, leaving 3 bases between them. The germline gives CDR1 SGHRS, CDR2 YFSETQ. The CDR3 has 14 residues. CDR3 in DNA: TGCGCCAGCAGCTTCAACTCTGGGGCCAACGTCCTGACTTTC. The encoded protein is CASSFNSGANVLTF.

The chain uses TRBV4-2 and TRBJ1-2; possibly TRBD1 for D (6 bases). The CDR3 has 16 amino acids. In germline, CDR1 is LGHNA, CDR2 YNFKEQ. Between the trimmed V and J ends, which lost 0 bases and 4 bases, there was a span of 15 bases. The DNA for the CDR3 is TGTGCCAGCAGCCAAGATAACGGCAGGGGAAGCTATGGCTACACCTTC. It codes for CASSQDNGRGSYGYTF.

The chain joins TRBV11-3 to TRBJ2-1; TRBD2 matches 12 bases. Germline trimming cut 4 bases from V and 4 bases from J; bases unmatched to any gene: 5. The germline V gene has CDR1 SGHNT and CDR2 YENEEA. This CDR3 comprises 16 residues. CDR3 sequence (DNA): TGTGCCAGCAGCTCCGGACTAGCGGGGATTTACAATGAGCAGTTCTTC. Protein: CASSSGLAGIYNEQFF.

The chain recombines TRBV4-3 with TRBJ2-6; D call uncertain. The V gene lost 4 bases and the J gene lost 3 bases, with 10 bases spanning the gap. Germline V gives CDR1 LGHNA, CDR2 YSLEER. This CDR3 has 15 amino acids. The CDR3: CASSREAYGANVLTF. The DNA for the CDR3 is TGCGCCAGCAGCCGCGAAGCTTATGGGGCCAACGTCCTGACTTTC.

The J gene is TRBJ2-3, the V gene TRBV4-2; D ambiguous. The CDR3 is 13 residues long. V lost 3 bases and J lost 6, with 10 bases in between. Germline V gives CDR1 LGHNA, CDR2 YNFKEQ. The CDR3, as DNA: TGTGCCAGCAGCCAGTTAGGGCCCGATACGCAGTATTTT. This sequence encodes CASSQLGPDTQYF.

The chain is built from TRBV5-7 and TRBJ2-1; D not certain. TRBV5-7 is treated as an ORF (open reading frame) with a function not yet certain. V lost 4 bases and J lost 7, with 21 bases in between. This CDR3 has 16 amino acids. The DNA of the CDR3 is TGTGCCAGCAGCCCCGGCGTTTCCGAAGACTTGAATGAGCAGTTCTTC. Its translation is CASSPGVSEDLNEQFF.

The V gene is TRBV7-2, the J gene TRBJ2-1; D is possibly TRBD2 (6 bases). With 1 base removed from V and 3 bases from J, the gap between germline ends came to 10 bases. Germline assignment: CDR1 SGHTA and CDR2 FQGNSA. This CDR3 has 15 amino acids. CDR3 DNA: TGTGCCAGCAGCTTAGGCAGTAGCGGCTACAATGAGCAGTTCTTC. Protein sequence: CASSLGSSGYNEQFF.

The chain recombines TRBV7-3 with TRBJ2-5; TRBD1 matches 7 bases. With V trimmed by 5 bases and J by 0 bases, 3 bases remained unmatched. This CDR3 comprises 14 residues. Germline-derived CDR1 and CDR2 are SGHTA and FQGTGA. The DNA of the CDR3 is TGTGCCAGCAGCCCCGGGACAGACCAAGAGACCCAGTACTTC. Protein: CASSPGTDQETQYF.

The chain has TRBV7-2 and TRBJ1-3, with a tentative D call TRBD1 (6 bases). This CDR3 comprises 14 residues. From germline, CDR1 is SGHTA and CDR2 FQGNSA. Deletions cut 7 bases from V and 7 bases from J, with 17 bases between. The CDR3 nucleotides are TGTGCCAGCACATGGACAGCCAAAGGGAACACCATATATTTT. Its protein is CASTWTAKGNTIYF.